Detailed here is one TCR beta chain. This specimen belongs to a study of blood T cell repertoires in COVID-19. Across the whole study: PBMCs, B-cell-depleted T cells, or T cells were the source of the cDNA or gDNA that made up the material.

As processed by the authors: Amplified reference gene primers provided the basis for estimating nucleated cell counts. TCRdb keeps only in-frame clones here, not all; method: immunoSEQ multiplex PCR. V, J and clone size are taken as reported in that table, and D and trimming were inferred from the DNA itself. The data contain 150,000 to 170,000 clones, approximately 83% of them seen just once; the ten biggest clones take up approximately 32%. Germline lookup yields CDR1 KGHDR and CDR2 SFDVKD. This CDR3 is built from 14 residues. V was pared by 3 bases and J by 3 bases, with 2 bases of the junction left unmatched.

The specimen sequenced was peripheral blood. The rearrangement joins TRBV24-1 to TRBJ1-1, with 8 bases matching TRBD1. The receptor's source is a woman aged 60 to 75 with acute or convalescent COVID-19. The CDR3 DNA sequence: TGTGCCACCAGTGATGGGGACAGGTACACTGAAGCTTTCTTT. Translation: CATSDGDRYTEAFF.